Listed here are 10 T cell receptor beta chains from one sample, sequenced in a study of CD8+CD57+ T cells in acquired aplastic anemia. Using genomic DNA as the template, TCR beta VDJ and CDR3 profiling was carried out. TCRdb re-derived calls from the reads in MiXCR, one entry per CDR3 protein. Of approximately 98,000 distinct CDR3 sequences listed, approximately 48% are singletons. What was sequenced was sorted CD4+, CD8+, or CD8+CD57+ T cells (not recorded which) from PBMCs. The source of these receptors is a human donor in good health, serving as a control.

This clonotype has just a few counts. The CDR3, as DNA: TGTGCCATCAGTGAGTCAGAGACTGGCACTGAAGCTTTCTTT. Protein: CAISESETGTEAFF. The rearrangement joins TRBV10-3 to TRBJ1-1; D is unclear. CDR3 length: 14 residues. Trimming took 0 bases from V and 4 from J, leaving 9 bases between them. Germline V CDR1 and CDR2: ENHRY, SYGVKD.

On this clonotype: Mismatch with germline at one junction end may stem from a read error. The rearrangement joins TRBV2 to TRBJ2-1; the match to TRBD2 covers 12 bases. CDR1 and CDR2 from the germline V gene are SNHLY and FYNNEI. The CDR3 has 15 residues. CDR3 protein: CASARTSGVYTEQFF. The CDR3 region has the DNA TGTGCCAGCGCCCGGACTAGCGGGGTCTACACTGAGCAGTTCTTC.

The rearrangement links TRBV25-1 to TRBJ2-1; the D call may be TRBD1 or TRBD2 (6 bases each). CDR3 length: 16 residues. Trimming removed 1 base at V and 7 bases at J, with 17 bases between. The germline V gene has CDR1 MGHDK and CDR2 SYGVNS. The CDR3 here is CASSELGGTGGNEQFF. In DNA, the CDR3 is TGTGCCAGCAGTGAATTAGGGGGGACCGGTGGAAATGAGCAGTTCTTC. Complete variable domain (other parts from reference TRBV25-1 and TRBJ2-1): EADIYQTPRYLVIGTGKKITLECSQTMGHDKMYWYQQDPGMELHLIHYSYGVNSTEKGDLSSESTVSRIRTEHFPLTLESARPSHTSQYLCASSELGGTGGNEQFFGPGTRLTVL.

There are many counts of this clonotype. The chain links TRBV6-1 to TRBJ1-1; D is uncertain. Trimming pared 2 bases from V and 10 bases from J, leaving 11 bases between. Germline lookup yields CDR1 MNHNS and CDR2 SASEGT. The CDR3 runs to 12 residues. For the CDR3, the DNA is TGTGCCAGCAGTGAACGAATGTTGGGAGCTTTCTTT. This translates into CASSERMLGAFF.

The rearrangement uses TRBV19 and TRBJ1-1; D perhaps matches TRBD1 (5 bases). Trimming took off 5 bases at V and 0 bases at J, with 13 bases between the two ends. The CDR3 consists of 15 residues. Germline V gene lookup returns CDR1 LNHDA and CDR2 SQIVND (reference sequence). CDR3 sequence reads: CASSLDGGVNTEAFF. The CDR3 nucleotides read TGTGCCAGTAGTCTTGACGGGGGGGTGAACACTGAAGCTTTCTTT.

Only one count was recorded for this clonotype. The V gene is TRBV11-2, the J gene TRBJ2-7, with 9 bases lining up with TRBD2. The germline V gene encodes CDR1 SGHAT and CDR2 FQNNGV. This CDR3 has 17 residues. J lost 3 bases, V lost 2 bases, and 11 bases had no gene match. Here the CDR3 reads CASSLSAGGIGGYEQYV. DNA for the CDR3: TGTGCCAGCAGCTTATCAGCGGGAGGAATCGGAGGCTACGAGCAGTACGTC.

This clonotype turned up a few times. A much larger clone lies one base from this, so it may be a read error. The CDR3 DNA follows: TGTGCCGGCAGTTGGGCAGCCACTTATAATTCACCCCTCCACTTT. Its translation: CAGSWAATYNSPLHF. The chain couples TRBV27 to TRBJ1-6; D call uncertain. Germline V gene lookup returns CDR1 MNHEY and CDR2 SMNVEV (reference sequence). There are 15 residues in the CDR3.

The chain's CDR3 is CASSARDRGHEQYF. The CDR3 DNA follows: TGTGCCAGTAGTGCCCGGGACAGGGGTCACGAGCAGTACTTC. This chain uses TRBV19 with TRBJ2-7, with TRBD1 identical over 10 bases. The CDR3 has 14 amino acids. Germline V lookup: CDR1 LNHDA, CDR2 SQIVND (reference sequence). V trimming: 5 bases; J trimming: 5 bases; junction bases outside the gene matches: 6.

J is TRBJ1-1 and V is TRBV12-3 or TRBV12-4, with D maybe TRBD1 (6 bases). The CDR3 has 15 residues. Trimming left V 3 bases short and J 7 bases short, with 18 bases between. The CDR3, as DNA: TGTGCCAGCAGTTTGGTTAGCGGACAGATTTATGAAGCTTTCTTT. It is translated as CASSLVSGQIYEAFF.

This clonotype occurred many times. CDR3 sequence (DNA): TGCAGTGCTAGGACAGGGCACGGCTACACCTTC. It codes for CSARTGHGYTF. V is TRBV20-1 and J is TRBJ1-2; TRBD1 matches at 7 bases. The length of the CDR3 is 11 residues. In germline, CDR1 is DFQATT, CDR2 SNEGSKA (reference sequence). V dropped 3 bases and J dropped 8; count of bases not matched to a gene: 3.